Each of the 9 T cell receptor beta chains below was sequenced from the same sample in a study of cytotoxic CD8 clonotypes in ibrutinib-treated CLL. Here immunoSEQ multiplex PCR was the method, and the copy in TCRdb shows in-frame clones only, minus some. The sample lists about 160,000 clones; 81% were seen once. The sample consisted of PBMCs, taken after 12 months of ibrutinib treatment. The receptors derive from a human donor with chronic lymphocytic leukemia.

The rearrangement joins TRBV7-8 to TRBJ1-2; D is uncertain. In germline, CDR1 is SGHVS, CDR2 FQNEAQ. Between the trimmed V and J ends, which lost 0 bases and 0 bases, there was a span of 14 bases. The CDR3 runs to 17 residues. The CDR3 region is CASSLAMASQTNYGYTF. Here the CDR3 DNA reads TGTGCCAGCAGCTTAGCGATGGCATCCCAAACTAACTATGGCTACACCTTC.

The rearrangement joins TRBV25-1 to TRBJ2-5; 15 bases fit TRBD2. This CDR3 is 17 amino acids long. Germline CDR1 MGHDK, CDR2 SYGVNS. The junction had 8 bases not matched to a gene; V was cut back by 4 bases and J by 5 bases. CDR3 loop: CASSARTSGGAWETQYF. The DNA of the CDR3 is TGTGCCAGCAGTGCCAGGACTAGCGGGGGGGCCTGGGAGACCCAGTACTTC.

V and J are TRBV5-1 and TRBJ1-1; D not certain. Trimming took off 4 bases at V and 4 bases at J, with 17 bases between the two ends. The CDR3 runs to 15 residues. From germline, CDR1 is SGHRS and CDR2 YFSETQ. In nucleotides, the CDR3 is TGCGCCAGCAGCCCGAACCCCGAGGGCCTCACTGAAGCTTTCTTT. It yields the protein CASSPNPEGLTEAFF.

In DNA form, the CDR3 reads TGCGCCAGCAGCTTGGCCCGATTGGGCACTGAAGCTTTCTTT. Protein sequence: CASSLARLGTEAFF. The chain joins TRBV5-1 to TRBJ1-1, with no clear D. Per germline, CDR1 SGHRS and CDR2 YFSETQ. The V end was cut by 0 bases, the J end by 4 bases, with 10 bases between. CDR3 length: 14 residues.

The V call is TRBV9, the J call TRBJ2-2; TRBD2 aligns across 12 bases. The CDR3 is 15 residues long. The V segment lost 5 bases and the J segment 7 bases; nucleotides outside the gene matches: 6. Germline V gene data show CDR1 as SGDLS and CDR2 as YYNGEE. The CDR3 is CASRETSGGSGELFF. The CDR3 bases are TGTGCCAGCAGGGAGACTAGCGGGGGAAGCGGGGAGCTGTTTTTT.

The chain recombines TRBV6-5 with TRBJ2-7; TRBD1 might be the D (5 bases). V dropped 7 bases and J dropped 3 bases, with 7 bases sitting between them. The CDR3 is 11 amino acids. The germline gives CDR1 MNHEY, CDR2 SVGAGI. The CDR3 region is CASNQGYEQYF. In nucleotides, the CDR3 is TGTGCCAGCAACCAGGGCTACGAGCAGTACTTC.

V usage is TRBV18 and J usage is TRBJ1-1; no clear D gene. Per the germline V gene, CDR1 is KGHSH and CDR2 is LQKENI. There are 13 residues in the CDR3. The V and J ends lost 1 base and 11 bases respectively, with 14 bases between them. The CDR3 DNA reads TGTGCCAGCTCACCACAGGAGACCAGGAATGCTTTCTTT. This translates into CASSPQETRNAFF.

The chain recombines TRBV7-7 with TRBJ2-5, with no clear D. V was cut by 4 bases and J by 7 bases, with 16 bases left in between. CDR3 length: 14 amino acids. CDR1 SSHAT and CDR2 FNYEAQ come from the germline V gene (reference sequence). The CDR3 loop is CASSSMDVTGTQYF. In DNA form, the CDR3 reads TGTGCCAGCAGCTCAATGGACGTAACGGGGACCCAGTACTTC.

The CDR3 nucleotides read TGTGCCACCTTGGACAGCCCTAGTCCCTATGGCTACACCTTC. This gives the protein CATLDSPSPYGYTF. This chain uses TRBV19 with TRBJ1-2; weak D call: TRBD1 (6 bases). The CDR3 spans 14 residues. V was cut by 10 bases and J by 4 bases, with 19 bases left in between. Germline lookup yields CDR1 LNHDA and CDR2 SQIVND (reference sequence).